Following are 26 T cell receptor beta chains from one sample sequenced in a study of cytomegalovirus exposure and HLA in healthy donors. PCR primers comprised 60 Vbeta and 13 Jbeta primers. Clones were sequenced by immunoSEQ multiplex PCR, and TCRdb holds only the in-frame ones, with some missing. The sample contains 150,000 to 200,000 clones, about 80% of which appear only once. Material for sequencing was PBMCs. These receptors were taken from a woman between 45 and 65 years old in good health and CMV-seronegative.

This clone turned up a few times. V and J are TRBV7-6 and TRBJ2-7; TRBD1 matches at 8 bases. The CDR3 has 14 amino acids. Germline-derived CDR1 and CDR2 are SGHVS and FNYEAQ. V lost 1 base, J lost 2 bases, and 1 base stayed unmatched. The CDR3 reads CASSLEQGAYEQYF. DNA for the CDR3: TGTGCCAGCAGCTTAGAACAGGGGGCCTACGAGCAGTACTTC.

V is TRBV6-1 and J is TRBJ2-7, with 11 bases aligning to TRBD1. Per germline, CDR1 MNHNS and CDR2 SASEGT. The CDR3 sequence is 14 residues long. J lost 4 bases, V lost 7 bases, and 6 bases had no gene match. The CDR3 here is CASTRTGGGYEQYF. The CDR3, as DNA: TGTGCCAGCACAAGGACAGGGGGCGGGTACGAGCAGTACTTC.

The chain uses TRBV29-1 and TRBJ1-2, with D possibly being TRBD1 (5 bases). Germline loops: CDR1 SQVTM, CDR2 ANQGSEA. The length of the CDR3 is 13 residues. Trimming removed 2 bases from V and 4 bases from J, with 11 bases in between. This CDR3 is CSVETGPGYGYTF. The CDR3 DNA reads as TGCAGCGTTGAAACAGGCCCCGGCTATGGCTACACCTTC.

This clone is a singleton in its sample. V usage is TRBV11-2 and J usage is TRBJ2-2; D perhaps matches TRBD2 (5 bases). The CDR3 runs to 15 residues. V lost 0 bases, J lost 0 bases, and 5 bases lay in between. Germline V gene data show CDR1 as SGHAT and CDR2 as FQNNGV. For the CDR3, the DNA is TGTGCCAGCAGCTTAGAACTAGCGAACACCGGGGAGCTGTTTTTT. Protein product: CASSLELANTGELFF.

This clone was counted between two and nine times. The V gene is TRBV5-4, the J gene TRBJ1-2, with a weak D call TRBD1 (5 bases). The length of the CDR3 is 15 residues. V was cut by 3 bases and J by 3 bases, with 15 bases left in between. Germline-derived CDR1 and CDR2 are SGHNT and YYREEE (reference sequence). The CDR3 is CASSSPDRLYYGYTF. DNA for the CDR3: TGTGCCAGCAGCTCCCCCGACAGACTGTACTATGGCTACACCTTC.

The V call is TRBV28, the J call TRBJ2-1, with 11 bases identical to TRBD2. Germline assignment: CDR1 MDHEN and CDR2 SYDVKM. The CDR3 is 16 amino acids. Trimming removed 5 bases from V and 0 bases from J; junction bases left unmatched: 3. In DNA, the CDR3 is TGTGCCAGCAGTATAGCGGGGGGGAGCTCCTACAATGAGCAGTTCTTC. This translates into CASSIAGGSSYNEQFF.

The chain is built from TRBV27 and TRBJ2-5; 9 bases agree with TRBD2. The last part of the DNA fits TRBJ2-7 better; the J call may be wrong. CDR1 is MNHEY and CDR2 is SMNVEV in the germline V gene (reference sequence). The CDR3 runs to 15 residues. CDR3 bases: TGTGCCAGCAGTTTTTTAGCGGGAGCCGCCTACGAGCAGTACTTC. Translating gives CASSFLAGAAYEQYF.

V usage is TRBV30 and J usage is TRBJ1-1; TRBD1 matches at 10 bases. This CDR3 spans 13 amino acids. V shed 4 bases and J 8 bases; nucleotides not matched to a gene: 7. The germline V gene encodes CDR1 GTSNPN and CDR2 SVGIG (reference sequence). The CDR3 sequence: CAWNYGTGEEAFF. CDR3 in DNA: TGTGCCTGGAACTACGGGACAGGGGAAGAAGCTTTCTTT.

The rearrangement links TRBV7-3 to TRBJ2-5, with 7 positions matching TRBD2. Trimming took 0 bases from V and 4 from J; bases not matched to a gene: 5. This CDR3 has 15 residues. Germline CDR1 reads SGHTA; CDR2 reads FQGTGA. CDR3 amino acids: CASSLTASGIETQYF. CDR3 in DNA: TGTGCCAGCAGCTTAACTGCCAGCGGGATAGAGACCCAGTACTTC. Looking up the rest from reference TRBV7-3 and TRBJ2-5 gives the full variable domain: GAGVSQTPSNKVTEKGKYVELRCDPISGHTALYWYRQSLGQGPEFLIYFQGTGAADDSGLPNDRFFAVRPEGSVSTLKIQRTERGDSAVYLCASSLTASGIETQYFGPGTRLLVL.

This chain uses TRBV7-2 with TRBJ1-4; TRBD1 is a possible D gene (5 bases). The CDR3 covers 14 residues. V was clipped by 3 bases and J by 3 bases, with 8 bases between them. Germline CDR1 SGHTA, CDR2 FQGNSA. In DNA form, the CDR3 reads TGTGCCAGCAGCTTCGGGGGTTCTAATGAAAAACTGTTTTTT. Translating gives CASSFGGSNEKLFF. Based on the CDR3 plus reference TRBV7-2 and TRBJ1-4, the full variable domain is GAGVSQSPSNKVTEKGKDVELRCDPISGHTALYWYRQSLGQGLEFLIYFQGNSAPDKSGLPSDRFSAERTGGSVSTLTIQRTQQEDSAVYLCASSFGGSNEKLFFGSGTQLSVL.

This rearrangement joins TRBV20-1 to TRBJ1-1; 7 bases map to TRBD1. Germline CDR1 is DFQATT and CDR2 is SNEGSKA (reference sequence). Trimming removed 4 bases from V and 5 bases from J; junction bases left unmatched: 1. The CDR3 runs to 11 residues. CDR3 nucleotide sequence: TGCAGTGCTACAGGGGGGACTGAAGCTTTCTTT. Translating gives CSATGGTEAFF.

V usage is TRBV4-2 and J usage is TRBJ2-2; 11 nucleotides agree with TRBD1. The CDR3 is 17 amino acids. J was trimmed by 5 bases and V by 2 bases; bases with no gene match: 7. Germline V gives CDR1 LGHNA, CDR2 YNFKEQ. The CDR3 sequence: CASSQSRGTGGTGELFF. As DNA, the CDR3 is TGTGCCAGCAGCCAAAGCCGAGGGACAGGGGGTACCGGGGAGCTGTTTTTT.

V and J are TRBV7-6 and TRBJ1-4, with D possibly matching TRBD1 (6 bases). The germline gives CDR1 SGHVS, CDR2 FNYEAQ. Trimming cost V 2 bases and J 5 bases, with 12 bases left between them. The CDR3 length is 15 residues. In DNA, the CDR3 is TGTGCCAGCAGCTTACTACAGGGAAGGAATGAAAAACTGTTTTTT. It is translated as CASSLLQGRNEKLFF.

This clone was detected only a few times. The genes are TRBV6-1 and TRBJ2-1; possibly TRBD2 for D (5 bases). Trimming took 2 bases from V and 8 from J, leaving 10 bases between them. Germline loops: CDR1 MNHNS, CDR2 SASEGT. The CDR3 spans 13 residues. CDR3 DNA: TGTGCCAGCAGTGAACGGGAATGGGATGAGCAGTTCTTC. It encodes CASSEREWDEQFF.

The gene calls are TRBV7-6 and TRBJ1-4; D gene ambiguous. There are 14 residues in the CDR3. Germline lookup yields CDR1 SGHVS and CDR2 FNYEAQ. V lost 5 bases, J lost 5 bases, and 12 bases lay in between. This CDR3 reads CASSPGAGNEKLFF. DNA of the CDR3: TGTGCCAGCAGCCCAGGCGCCGGAAATGAAAAACTGTTTTTT.

CDR3 loop: CASSLWVAGAGDTQYF. The DNA for the CDR3 is TGTGCCAGCAGCTTGTGGGTAGCGGGAGCGGGAGATACGCAGTATTTT. This sequence joins TRBV5-6 and TRBJ2-3; 9 bases match TRBD2. The V segment lost 1 base and the J segment 5 bases; nucleotides outside the gene matches: 8. This CDR3 is built from 16 residues. Looked up from germline, CDR1 is SGHDT and CDR2 is YYEEEE. Combining the CDR3 with reference TRBV5-6 and TRBJ2-3 gives the whole variable domain DAGVTQSPTHLIKTRGQQVTLRCSPKSGHDTVSWYQQALGQGPQFIFQYYEEEERQRGNFPDRFSGHQFPNYSSELNVNALLLGDSALYLCASSLWVAGAGDTQYFGPGTRLTVL.

This chain joins TRBV28 and TRBJ2-1; D remains unclear. Trimming shortened V by 10 bases and J by 9 bases, and 16 bases separated the two germline ends. The V gene's germline CDR1 is MDHEN and CDR2 SYDVKM. The CDR3 runs to 12 residues. In DNA, the CDR3 is TGTGCCACCAGCATGCAGGTCGGTGAGCAGTTCTTC. It specifies CATSMQVGEQFF. Full variable domain (rest looked up from reference TRBV28 and TRBJ2-1): DVKVTQSSRYLVKRTGEKVFLECVQDMDHENMFWYRQDPGLGLRLIYFSYDVKMKEKGDIPEGYSVSREKKERFSLILESASTNQTSMYLCATSMQVGEQFFGPGTRLTVL.

V and J are TRBV10-3 and TRBJ1-6; D not resolved. CDR1 and CDR2 (germline): ENHRY, SYGVKD. The V end was cut by 3 bases, the J end by 11 bases, with 17 bases between. CDR3 length: 15 residues. CDR3 nucleotide sequence: TGTGCCATCAGTGACCGACGGGTTGAGGCGGCACCCCTCCACTTT. Its protein product is CAISDRRVEAAPLHF.

This chain links TRBV7-6 with TRBJ1-2; D gene ambiguous. This CDR3 spans 15 amino acids. Germline values: CDR1 SGHVS, CDR2 FNYEAQ. V lost 2 bases and J 7 bases, leaving 17 bases between the germline ends. CDR3 residues: CASSLYPRGIGGYTF. As DNA, the CDR3 is TGTGCCAGCAGCTTATATCCCCGAGGGATCGGTGGCTACACCTTC.

The chain couples TRBV7-2 to TRBJ2-2; D may be TRBD2 (5 bases). This CDR3 region has 14 residues. The V and J ends lost 3 bases and 6 bases respectively, with 11 bases between them. The germline V gene encodes CDR1 SGHTA and CDR2 FQGNSA. CDR3 loop: CASSFATISGELFF. The CDR3 DNA reads TGTGCCAGCAGCTTTGCGACTATCTCCGGGGAGCTGTTTTTT.

In its sample, this clone was seen a few times. The V and J genes are TRBV6-4 and TRBJ1-4; D is perhaps TRBD1 (6 bases). V shed 4 bases and J shed 4 bases, with 10 bases lying between them. The CDR3 loop spans 14 amino acids. CDR1 is MRHNA, CDR2 SNTAGT, per germline. The CDR3 region is CASSAGADNEKLFF. The CDR3 DNA follows: TGTGCCAGCAGTGCAGGGGCGGATAATGAAAAACTGTTTTTT.

This chain joins TRBV27 and TRBJ2-1, with a tentative D call TRBD1 (5 bases). Germline lookup yields CDR1 MNHEY and CDR2 SMNVEV (reference sequence). Trimming stripped 6 bases from V and 7 bases from J, with 10 bases between. The CDR3 contains 12 residues. The CDR3 DNA follows: TGTGCCAGCAGCGAGTACAGGAATGAGCAGTTCTTC. Encoded protein: CASSEYRNEQFF.

V gene TRBV5-4 combines with J gene TRBJ2-7, with TRBD2 matching over 11 bases. V trimming: 4 bases; J trimming: 5 bases; junction bases outside the gene matches: 11. CDR1 SGHNT and CDR2 YYREEE come from the germline V gene (reference sequence). CDR3 length: 16 residues. DNA for the CDR3: TGTGCCAGCAGCCTTAGCGGGGGGGCAGTAACCAACGAGCAGTACTTC. It codes for CASSLSGGAVTNEQYF.

V and J are TRBV5-4 and TRBJ2-2, with D uncertain. The CDR3 covers 15 residues. V was trimmed by 1 base and J by 4 bases, leaving 11 bases between them. Germline values: CDR1 SGHNT, CDR2 YYREEE (reference sequence). The CDR3 DNA is TGTGCCAGCAGCTTGAACGCCGAGTCCACCGGGGAGCTGTTTTTT. Its protein is CASSLNAESTGELFF.

As DNA, the CDR3 is TGTGCCAGCAGCTTAGAACAGGCTTCCTACGAGCAGTACTTC. Its translation: CASSLEQASYEQYF. J is TRBJ2-7 and V is TRBV5-4; D possibly corresponds to TRBD1 (5 bases). This CDR3 is 14 amino acids long. CDR1 and CDR2 from the germline V gene are SGHNT and YYREEE (reference sequence). V was clipped by 2 bases and J by 1 base, with 10 bases between them.

This clone came up a few times. J is TRBJ2-7 and V is TRBV10-3; no definite D call. Trimming shortened V by 6 bases and J by 1 base, and 10 bases separated the two germline ends. This CDR3 comprises 13 residues. Per germline, CDR1 ENHRY and CDR2 SYGVKD. The CDR3 DNA reads TGTGCCATCAGCGTAGCATTATCCTACGAGCAGTACTTC. It codes for CAISVALSYEQYF.